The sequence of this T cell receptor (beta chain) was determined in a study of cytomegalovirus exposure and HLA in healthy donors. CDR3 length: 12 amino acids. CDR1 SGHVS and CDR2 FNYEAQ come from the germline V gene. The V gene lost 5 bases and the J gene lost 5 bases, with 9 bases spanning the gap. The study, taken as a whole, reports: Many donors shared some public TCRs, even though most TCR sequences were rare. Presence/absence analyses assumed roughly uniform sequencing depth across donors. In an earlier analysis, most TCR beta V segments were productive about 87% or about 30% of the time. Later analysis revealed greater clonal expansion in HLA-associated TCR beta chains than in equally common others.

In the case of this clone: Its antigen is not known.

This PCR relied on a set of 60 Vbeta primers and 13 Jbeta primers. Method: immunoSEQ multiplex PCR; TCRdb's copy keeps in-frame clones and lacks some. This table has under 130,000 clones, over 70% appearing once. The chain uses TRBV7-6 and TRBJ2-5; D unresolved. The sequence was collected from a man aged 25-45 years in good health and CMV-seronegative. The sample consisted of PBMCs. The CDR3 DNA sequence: TGTGCCAGCAGCACTGCGAGGGAGACCCAGTACTTC. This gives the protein CASSTARETQYF.